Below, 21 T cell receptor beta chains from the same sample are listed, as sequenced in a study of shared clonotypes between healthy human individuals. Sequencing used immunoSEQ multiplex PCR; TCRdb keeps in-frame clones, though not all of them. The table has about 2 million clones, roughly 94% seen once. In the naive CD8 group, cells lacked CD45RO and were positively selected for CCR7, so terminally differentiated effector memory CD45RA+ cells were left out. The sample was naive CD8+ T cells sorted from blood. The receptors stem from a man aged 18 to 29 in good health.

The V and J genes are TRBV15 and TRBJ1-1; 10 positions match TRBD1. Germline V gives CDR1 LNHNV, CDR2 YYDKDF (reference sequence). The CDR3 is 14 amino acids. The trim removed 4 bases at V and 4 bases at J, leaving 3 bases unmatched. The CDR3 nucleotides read TGTGCCACCAGCAACCGACAGGGGGCCACTGAAGCTTTCTTT. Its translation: CATSNRQGATEAFF.

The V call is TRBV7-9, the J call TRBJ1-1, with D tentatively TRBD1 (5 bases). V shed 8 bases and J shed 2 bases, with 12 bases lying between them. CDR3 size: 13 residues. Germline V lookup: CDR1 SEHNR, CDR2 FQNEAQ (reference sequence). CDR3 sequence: CASSGAYNTEAFF. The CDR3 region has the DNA TGTGCCAGCTCCGGGGCCTACAACACTGAAGCTTTCTTT.

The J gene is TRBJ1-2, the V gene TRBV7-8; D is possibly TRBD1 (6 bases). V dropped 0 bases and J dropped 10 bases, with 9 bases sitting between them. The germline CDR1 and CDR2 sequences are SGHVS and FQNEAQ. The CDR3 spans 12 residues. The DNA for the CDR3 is TGTGCCAGCAGCTTAGCCTGGACAGACTACACCTTC. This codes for CASSLAWTDYTF.

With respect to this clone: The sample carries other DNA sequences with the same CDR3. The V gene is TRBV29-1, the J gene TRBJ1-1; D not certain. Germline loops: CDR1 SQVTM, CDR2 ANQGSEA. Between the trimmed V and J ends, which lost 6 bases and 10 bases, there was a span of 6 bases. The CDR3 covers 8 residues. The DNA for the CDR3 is TGCAGCGTCGTCGGAGCTTTCTTT. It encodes CSVVGAFF.

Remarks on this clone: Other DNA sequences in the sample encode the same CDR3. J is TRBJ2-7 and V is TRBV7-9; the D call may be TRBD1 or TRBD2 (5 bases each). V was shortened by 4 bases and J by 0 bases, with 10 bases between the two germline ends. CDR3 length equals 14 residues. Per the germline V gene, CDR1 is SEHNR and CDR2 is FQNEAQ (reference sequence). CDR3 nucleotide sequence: TGTGCCAGCAGCTCCGGGGCAAGCTCCTACGAGCAGTACTTC. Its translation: CASSSGASSYEQYF.

The CDR3, as DNA: TGCGCCAGCAGCCAAGACGCGGGAGGCGGTTACGAGCAGTACTTC. Protein: CASSQDAGGGYEQYF. The chain uses TRBV4-3 and TRBJ2-7; TRBD2 aligns across 8 bases. Germline trimming cut 0 bases from V and 4 bases from J; bases unmatched to any gene: 5. CDR3 length: 15 amino acids. The germline V gene has CDR1 LGHNA and CDR2 YSLEER.

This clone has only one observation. The CDR3 DNA follows: TGTGCCAGCAGTGTCCTAGCGGGAGCCTACAATGAGCAGTTCTTC. It encodes CASSVLAGAYNEQFF. This sequence joins TRBV27 and TRBJ2-1; TRBD2 agrees at 10 bases. J gave up 2 bases and V 5 bases, and 3 bases lay outside the gene matches. The CDR3 runs to 15 residues. Germline CDR1 and CDR2: MNHEY and SMNVEV (reference sequence).

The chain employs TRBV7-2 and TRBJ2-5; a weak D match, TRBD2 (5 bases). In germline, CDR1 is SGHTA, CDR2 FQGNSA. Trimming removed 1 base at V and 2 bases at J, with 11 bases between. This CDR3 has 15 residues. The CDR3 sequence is CASSLGVAPQETQYF. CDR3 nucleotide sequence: TGTGCCAGCAGCTTAGGGGTAGCGCCACAAGAGACCCAGTACTTC.

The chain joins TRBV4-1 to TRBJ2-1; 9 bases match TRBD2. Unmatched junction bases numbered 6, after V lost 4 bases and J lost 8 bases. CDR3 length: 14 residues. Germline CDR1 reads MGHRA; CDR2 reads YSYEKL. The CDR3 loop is CASSRAGGLDEQFF. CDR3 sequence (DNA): TGCGCCAGCAGCCGGGCGGGGGGGCTGGATGAGCAGTTCTTC.

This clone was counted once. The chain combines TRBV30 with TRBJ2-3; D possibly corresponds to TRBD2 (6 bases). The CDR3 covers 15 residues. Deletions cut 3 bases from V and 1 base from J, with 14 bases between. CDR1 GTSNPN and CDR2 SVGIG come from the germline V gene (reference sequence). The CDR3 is CAWSDPLAGTDTQYF. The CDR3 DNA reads TGTGCCTGGAGCGATCCACTAGCTGGCACAGATACGCAGTATTTT.

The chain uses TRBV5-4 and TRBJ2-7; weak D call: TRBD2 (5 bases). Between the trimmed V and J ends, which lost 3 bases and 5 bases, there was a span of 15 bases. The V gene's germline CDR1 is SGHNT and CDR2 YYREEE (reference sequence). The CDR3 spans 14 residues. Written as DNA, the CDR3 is TGTGCCAGCAGCTCAGAGGGCCTTCGGGACGAGCAGTACTTC. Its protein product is CASSSEGLRDEQYF.

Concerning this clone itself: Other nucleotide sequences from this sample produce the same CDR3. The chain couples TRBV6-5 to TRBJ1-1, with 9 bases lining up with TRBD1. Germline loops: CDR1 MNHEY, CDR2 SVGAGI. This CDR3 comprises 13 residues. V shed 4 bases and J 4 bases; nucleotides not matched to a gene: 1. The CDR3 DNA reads TGTGCCAGCAGTTTACAGGGGGCCACTGAAGCTTTCTTT. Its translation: CASSLQGATEAFF.

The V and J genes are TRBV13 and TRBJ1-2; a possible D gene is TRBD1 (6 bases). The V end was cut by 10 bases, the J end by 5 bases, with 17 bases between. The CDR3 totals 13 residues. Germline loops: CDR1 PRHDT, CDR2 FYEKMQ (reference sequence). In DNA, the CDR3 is TGTGCCACCTCCGGATTGACAGGTTATGGCTACACCTTC. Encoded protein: CATSGLTGYGYTF.

The CDR3 here is CASSLTANNSPLHF. CDR3 DNA: TGTGCCAGCAGCTTAACAGCTAATAATTCACCCCTCCACTTT. This sequence joins TRBV11-2 and TRBJ1-6; D is unresolved. V was shortened by 2 bases and J by 5 bases, with 7 bases between the two germline ends. The CDR3 is 14 amino acids. Germline CDR1 reads SGHAT; CDR2 reads FQNNGV.

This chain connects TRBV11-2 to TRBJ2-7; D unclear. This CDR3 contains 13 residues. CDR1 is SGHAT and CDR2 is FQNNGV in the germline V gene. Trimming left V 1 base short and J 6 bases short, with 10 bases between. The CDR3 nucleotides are TGTGCCAGCAGCTTAGGAGGTGGTTCCGAGCAGTACTTC. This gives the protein CASSLGGGSEQYF.

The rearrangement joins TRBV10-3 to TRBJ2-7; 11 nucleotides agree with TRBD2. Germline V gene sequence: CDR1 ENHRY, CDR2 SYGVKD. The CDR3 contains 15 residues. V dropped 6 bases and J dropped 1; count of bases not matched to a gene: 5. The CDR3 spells CAISTTSGVSYEQYF. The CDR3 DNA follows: TGTGCCATCAGCACGACTAGCGGGGTTTCCTACGAGCAGTACTTC.

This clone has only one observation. The CDR3 coding sequence is TGTGCCAGCGGTGAAGGCACTGAAGCTTTCTTT. It specifies CASGEGTEAFF. The V call is TRBV9, the J call TRBJ1-1; no firm D call. Per germline, CDR1 SGDLS and CDR2 YYNGEE. The CDR3 spans 11 residues. Trimming took 7 bases from V and 4 from J, leaving 8 bases between them. Complete variable domain (other parts from reference TRBV9 and TRBJ1-1): DSGVTQTPKHLITATGQRVTLRCSPRSGDLSVYWYQQSLDQGLQFLIQYYNGEERAKGNILERFSAQQFPDLHSELNLSSLELGDSALYFCASGEGTEAFFGQGTRLTVV.

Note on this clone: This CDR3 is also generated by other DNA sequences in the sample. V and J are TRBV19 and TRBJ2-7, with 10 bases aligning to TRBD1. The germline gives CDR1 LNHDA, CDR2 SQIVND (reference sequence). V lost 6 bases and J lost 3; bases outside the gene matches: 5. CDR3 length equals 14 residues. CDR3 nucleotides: TGTGCCAGTAGCTCGGGACAGGGGAGCTACGAGCAGTACTTC. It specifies CASSSGQGSYEQYF.

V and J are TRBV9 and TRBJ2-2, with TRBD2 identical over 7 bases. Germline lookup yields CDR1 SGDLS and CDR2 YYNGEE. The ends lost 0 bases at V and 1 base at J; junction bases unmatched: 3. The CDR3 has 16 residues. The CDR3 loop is CASSVVGGMNTGELFF. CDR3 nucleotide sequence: TGTGCCAGCAGCGTAGTGGGAGGGATGAACACCGGGGAGCTGTTTTTT. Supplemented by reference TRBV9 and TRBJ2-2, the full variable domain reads DSGVTQTPKHLITATGQRVTLRCSPRSGDLSVYWYQQSLDQGLQFLIQYYNGEERAKGNILERFSAQQFPDLHSELNLSSLELGDSALYFCASSVVGGMNTGELFFGEGSRLTVL.

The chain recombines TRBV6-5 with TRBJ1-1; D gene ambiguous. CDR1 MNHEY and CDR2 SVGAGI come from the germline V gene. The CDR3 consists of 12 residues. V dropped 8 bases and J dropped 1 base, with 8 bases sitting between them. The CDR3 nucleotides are TGTGCCAGCTTCACGGCGAACACTGAAGCTTTCTTT. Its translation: CASFTANTEAFF.

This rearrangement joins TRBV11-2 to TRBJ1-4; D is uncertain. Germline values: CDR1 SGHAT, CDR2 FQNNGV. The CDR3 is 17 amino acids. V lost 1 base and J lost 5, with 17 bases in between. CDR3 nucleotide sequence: TGTGCCAGCAGCTTAGGAGGATTGCGCCACCGAAATGAAAAACTGTTTTTT. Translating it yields CASSLGGLRHRNEKLFF.